Listed below are T cell receptor beta chains from one sample, sequenced in a study of response to subunit inactivated influenza vaccine. TCRdb reanalysed the RT-PCR reads using MiXCR and keeps one entry per CDR3 protein. The sample consists of about 580,000 distinct CDR3 sequences, 11% to 15% of them appearing once. Sequenced material: PBMCs from blood, taken 11 to 12 days after vaccination. The source is a man in his fifties or sixties who received an inactivated influenza vaccine. CDR3s leave out the opening cysteine and the closing phenylalanine or tryptophan.

CDR3 protein: ASTSRQGAPNYGYT; J gene: TRBJ1-2; V gene: TRBV7-8
CDR3 protein: ASQEAGGSYNEQF; J gene: TRBJ2-1; V gene: TRBV5-1
CDR3 protein: ASSLDREGNTEAF; J gene: TRBJ1-1; V gene: TRBV7-9
CDR3 protein: ASSLASTGRTEAF; J gene: TRBJ1-1; V gene: TRBV7-8
CDR3 protein: ASSLEVESNEQF; J gene: TRBJ2-1; V gene: TRBV5-5
CDR3 protein: ASSLRTSGVGTYNEQF; J gene: TRBJ2-1; V gene: TRBV7-6
CDR3 protein: ASTPAGLNTGELF; J gene: TRBJ2-2; V gene: TRBV6-2/TRBV6-3
CDR3 protein: ASSILAGGETQY; J gene: TRBJ2-5; V gene: TRBV5-1
CDR3 protein: ASRWGLADGGTQY; J gene: TRBJ2-3; V gene: TRBV27
CDR3 protein: ASGLLLTGGVSTQY; J gene: TRBJ2-3; V gene: TRBV12-5
CDR3 protein: ASSLSISGSFYEQY; J gene: TRBJ2-7; V gene: TRBV27
CDR3 protein: ASSAVYEQY; J gene: TRBJ2-7; V gene: TRBV6-2/TRBV6-3
CDR3 protein: SVETGRSALLEQY; J gene: TRBJ2-7; V gene: TRBV29-1
CDR3 protein: ASSQVWGTDEKLF; J gene: TRBJ1-4; V gene: TRBV4-3
CDR3 protein: ASSRSGTANEKLF; J gene: TRBJ1-4; V gene: TRBV5-4
CDR3 protein: ASSLGPGERF; J gene: TRBJ2-1; V gene: TRBV5-5
CDR3 protein: ASSNRVMAF; J gene: TRBJ1-1; V gene: TRBV6-5
CDR3 protein: SATTGNNQPQH; J gene: TRBJ1-5; V gene: TRBV20-1
CDR3 protein: ASSTQLAGRTGELF; J gene: TRBJ2-2; V gene: TRBV28
CDR3 protein: ASSLRLSGSYNEQF; J gene: TRBJ2-1; V gene: TRBV9
CDR3 protein: ASSPHRGPYNEQF; J gene: TRBJ2-1; V gene: TRBV12-3/TRBV12-4
CDR3 protein: ASSQFMTGAGGELF; J gene: TRBJ2-2; V gene: TRBV4-3
CDR3 protein: SAGLGYEQF; J gene: TRBJ2-1; V gene: TRBV20-1
CDR3 protein: ASSFTSGRDNEQF; J gene: TRBJ2-1; V gene: TRBV7-6
CDR3 protein: ASSPLPLGSGGPGYTQY; J gene: TRBJ2-3; V gene: TRBV11-2
CDR3 protein: ASSSGTGKTDTQY; J gene: TRBJ2-3; V gene: TRBV28
CDR3 protein: ASSLMMTGEPQH; J gene: TRBJ1-5; V gene: TRBV12-3/TRBV12-4
CDR3 protein: ASSLASGRADTQY; J gene: TRBJ2-3; V gene: TRBV7-2
CDR3 protein: SASEPRLAGEYEQY; J gene: TRBJ2-7; V gene: TRBV20-1
CDR3 protein: ATSATGGANTEAF; J gene: TRBJ1-1; V gene: TRBV5-1
CDR3 protein: ASSLEVASRGSSYNEQF; J gene: TRBJ2-1; V gene: TRBV7-7
CDR3 protein: ASSIPGTANSPLH; J gene: TRBJ1-6; V gene: TRBV28
CDR3 protein: ASSLVGVNEQY; J gene: TRBJ2-7; V gene: TRBV5-4
CDR3 protein: ASSSPDRGGSYNEQF; J gene: TRBJ2-1; V gene: TRBV6-2/TRBV6-3
CDR3 protein: ASSLSGGAYNEQF; J gene: TRBJ2-1; V gene: TRBV12-3/TRBV12-4
CDR3 protein: SAGGPEGGYT; J gene: TRBJ1-2; V gene: TRBV29-1
CDR3 protein: ASTPNTGELF; J gene: TRBJ2-2; V gene: TRBV12-3/TRBV12-4
CDR3 protein: ASSSYQEAEQY; J gene: TRBJ2-7; V gene: TRBV5-5
CDR3 protein: ASRPGLAGGQY; J gene: TRBJ2-4; V gene: TRBV3-1
CDR3 protein: ASSLALVTDTQY; J gene: TRBJ2-3; V gene: TRBV7-8
CDR3 protein: SVAGTVEKLF; J gene: TRBJ1-4; V gene: TRBV29-1
CDR3 protein: ASSLKGLLRGSGANVLT; J gene: TRBJ2-6; V gene: TRBV7-8
CDR3 protein: ASSFLTGELF; J gene: TRBJ2-2; V gene: TRBV6-2/TRBV6-3
CDR3 protein: ASSQQGAYEQY; J gene: TRBJ2-7; V gene: TRBV7-2
CDR3 protein: ASRPSSGMITDTQY; J gene: TRBJ2-3; V gene: TRBV5-1
CDR3 protein: SARDLGPSGYTDTQY; J gene: TRBJ2-3; V gene: TRBV20-1
CDR3 protein: ASSHQGSYGYT; J gene: TRBJ1-2; V gene: TRBV7-2
CDR3 protein: SARSLTGLAGGGGYEQY; J gene: TRBJ2-7; V gene: TRBV20-1
CDR3 protein: ASSEAYRGYGYT; J gene: TRBJ1-2; V gene: TRBV2
CDR3 protein: ASAGGTGANVLT; J gene: TRBJ2-6; V gene: TRBV10-2
CDR3 protein: ASSLLGLAGTDTQY; J gene: TRBJ2-3; V gene: TRBV7-8